This entry features one T cell receptor (beta chain) sequence. The antigen is undetermined. Between the trimmed V and J ends, which lost 6 bases and 2 bases, there was a span of 10 bases. This CDR3 has 13 residues. Germline lookup yields CDR1 PRHDT and CDR2 FYEKMQ (reference sequence). After constant-region reverse-primer amplification, full-length variable regions underwent semi-nested PCR with Nested Universal Primer A. MiXCR was run by TCRdb on the 5' RACE reads, yielding one entry per CDR3 protein. The sample includes approximately 5,000 distinct CDR3 sequences, around half of them seen just once. The study, taken as a whole, reports: Tumor memory CD4+ T cell TCR gene usage clustered with blood and lymph node memory CD4+ cells and lymph node naive CD4+ cells.

The source material was memory CD4+ T cells sorted from blood. Subset noted: memory CD4+ T cells, CD4+CD45RO+CD25-. The rearrangement uses TRBV13 and TRBJ1-1, with D hard to call. The TCR was taken from a female donor with breast cancer. The CDR3 sequence is CASSDGVNTEAFF. CDR3 in DNA: TGTGCCAGCAGTGACGGGGTTAACACTGAAGCTTTCTTT.